This T cell receptor (beta chain) was observed in a study of shared clonotypes between healthy human individuals. About the study: Per-donor plates numbered three CD4 naive, three CD4 memory, two CD8 naive and one CD8 memory. General study results and limits: Generally, naive subsets (rather than memory subsets) showed larger estimated richness. Of the naive CD4 clonotypes, roughly 5% were shared across several donors.

The method was immunoSEQ multiplex PCR; TCRdb's version includes in-frame clones alone and lacks a portion of them. The sample holds some 790,000 clones, roughly two thirds seen once. Germline V gene sequence: CDR1 LGHNA, CDR2 YNFKEQ. The CDR3 is made up of 14 amino acids. V lost 4 bases and J 1 base, leaving 10 bases between the germline ends. Concerning this clone itself: Its antigen is unknown.

The chain links TRBV4-2 to TRBJ2-5, with D maybe TRBD2 (6 bases). The sample taken for sequencing was memory CD4+ T cells sorted from blood. Subset noted: CD45RA-negative fraction. The receptor was isolated from a woman aged 25-40 years in good health. This CDR3 reads CASSPRDSQETQYF. CDR3 coding DNA: TGTGCCAGCAGCCCGAGGGACTCCCAAGAGACCCAGTACTTC.